This passage covers 28 T cell receptor beta chains from one sample sequenced in a study of shared clonotypes between healthy human individuals. Positive CCR7 selection of CD45RO-negative cells yielded the naive CD8 cells, and terminally differentiated effector memory CD45RA+ cells were excluded. Assay used: immunoSEQ multiplex PCR; TCRdb lists only in-frame clones, some missing. The sample carries 550,000 to 750,000 clones, about 90% recorded once. Sequenced: naive CD8+ T cells sorted from blood. Source of these receptors: a man aged 25-45 years in good health.

The chain recombines TRBV14 with TRBJ2-5; no clear D. In germline, CDR1 is SGHDN, CDR2 FVKESK. The CDR3 length is 14 residues. V lost 0 bases to trimming and J lost 3 bases, with 8 bases between them. The CDR3 coding sequence is TGTGCCAGCAGCCAAGATTGGGGTAAAGAGACCCAGTACTTC. It translates to CASSQDWGKETQYF.

The CDR3: CASSYGTSSYEQYF. The CDR3 DNA follows: TGTGCCAGCAGTTACGGGACTAGCTCCTACGAGCAGTACTTC. The V and J genes are TRBV6-5 and TRBJ2-7; 8 nucleotides agree with TRBD2. This CDR3 is built from 14 residues. The junction had 0 bases not matched to a gene; V was cut back by 2 bases and J by 0 bases. CDR1 is MNHEY and CDR2 is SVGAGI in the germline V gene.

This sequence joins TRBV7-9 and TRBJ2-3, with D maybe TRBD1 (6 bases). This CDR3 has 12 residues. V dropped 7 bases and J dropped 5 bases, with 10 bases sitting between them. The germline V gene encodes CDR1 SEHNR and CDR2 FQNEAQ (reference sequence). The CDR3 nucleotides are TGTGCCAGCATCAGGGGAAGAGATACGCAGTATTTT. It specifies CASIRGRDTQYF.

This rearrangement joins TRBV11-3 to TRBJ2-7, with a weak D call TRBD1 (5 bases). The germline gives CDR1 SGHNT, CDR2 YENEEA. V lost 0 bases and J lost 4, with 10 bases in between. The CDR3 is made up of 14 amino acids. In DNA, the CDR3 is TGTGCCAGCAGCTTAGACGACAGTCATTACGAGCAGTACTTC. Protein sequence: CASSLDDSHYEQYF. Full variable domain (outside the CDR3, taken from reference TRBV11-3 and TRBJ2-7): EAGVVQSPRYKIIEKKQPVAFWCNPISGHNTLYWYLQNLGQGPELLIRYENEEAVDDSQLPKDRFSAERLKGVDSTLKIQPAELGDSAVYLCASSLDDSHYEQYFGPGTRLTVT.

CDR3 in DNA: TGTGCCAGCAGTTTAGGACTAGCGCTACCCTACGAGCAGTACTTC. It yields the protein CASSLGLALPYEQYF. The chain uses TRBV27 and TRBJ2-7; 9 positions agree with TRBD2. Germline-derived CDR1 and CDR2 are MNHEY and SMNVEV (reference sequence). This CDR3 spans 15 amino acids. The junction had 4 bases not matched to a gene; V was cut back by 2 bases and J by 2 bases.

This sequence joins TRBV29-1 and TRBJ2-7; the match to TRBD1 covers 8 bases. The CDR3 is 14 amino acids. Trimming at V came to 5 bases and at J to 9 bases, leaving 15 bases not matched to a gene. Germline loops: CDR1 SQVTM, CDR2 ANQGSEA. The CDR3 sequence: CSVIPERQGNGQYF. The CDR3 DNA is TGCAGCGTTATCCCTGAGCGACAGGGGAACGGGCAGTACTTC.

The chain employs TRBV11-2 and TRBJ2-7; D is unresolved. V lost 4 bases, J lost 2 bases, and 15 bases lay in between. The CDR3 loop spans 15 amino acids. The germline CDR1 and CDR2 sequences are SGHAT and FQNNGV. CDR3 nucleotides: TGTGCCAGCAGCTCGCTTCGGCTAGAGACCTACGAGCAGTACTTC. Protein sequence: CASSSLRLETYEQYF.

The gene calls are TRBV5-1 and TRBJ2-3, with 8 bases that match TRBD1. The CDR3 runs 16 residues. Trimming removed 5 bases from V and 4 bases from J; junction bases left unmatched: 12. Germline assignment: CDR1 SGHRS and CDR2 YFSETQ. The chain's CDR3 is CASSSEGTGRADTQYF. CDR3 bases: TGCGCCAGCAGTTCCGAAGGGACAGGTAGGGCAGATACGCAGTATTTT.

This chain joins TRBV11-2 and TRBJ2-1; D ambiguous. This CDR3 has 13 amino acids. Trimming took 4 bases from V and 4 from J, leaving 8 bases between them. Germline CDR1 is SGHAT and CDR2 is FQNNGV. CDR3 loop: CASSSSAYNEQFF. Here the CDR3 DNA reads TGTGCCAGCAGCTCATCAGCGTACAATGAGCAGTTCTTC. The variable domain in full, completed from reference TRBV11-2 and TRBJ2-1, reads EAGVAQSPRYKIIEKRQSVAFWCNPISGHATLYWYQQILGQGPKLLIQFQNNGVVDDSQLPKDRFSAERLKGVDSTLKIQPAKLEDSAVYLCASSSSAYNEQFFGPGTRLTVL.

The rearrangement uses TRBV7-9 and TRBJ2-5; possibly TRBD1 for D (5 bases). Germline-derived CDR1 and CDR2 are SEHNR and FQNEAQ (reference sequence). V shed 10 bases and J shed 3 bases, with 24 bases lying between them. CDR3 length: 16 residues. The CDR3 DNA reads as TGTGCCATCTTCGATGACGCTGACAGATCTGAAGAGACCCAGTACTTC. This codes for CAIFDDADRSEETQYF.

This chain uses TRBV9 with TRBJ2-5; D may correspond to TRBD1 or TRBD2 (6 bases each). CDR1 is SGDLS and CDR2 is YYNGEE in the germline V gene. V was shortened by 0 bases and J by 3 bases, with 9 bases between the two germline ends. The CDR3 is made up of 14 amino acids. The CDR3 reads CASSVGGAEETQYF. The CDR3 region has the DNA TGTGCCAGCAGCGTAGGGGGGGCGGAAGAGACCCAGTACTTC. Full variable domain (remainder filled in from reference TRBV9 and TRBJ2-5): DSGVTQTPKHLITATGQRVTLRCSPRSGDLSVYWYQQSLDQGLQFLIQYYNGEERAKGNILERFSAQQFPDLHSELNLSSLELGDSALYFCASSVGGAEETQYFGPGTRLLVL.

The rearrangement uses TRBV27 and TRBJ2-7; D gene uncertain. CDR3 size: 14 residues. Germline V gives CDR1 MNHEY, CDR2 SMNVEV (reference sequence). Trimming took off 3 bases at V and 0 bases at J, with 9 bases between the two ends. CDR3: CASSLSLPSYEQYF. As DNA, the CDR3 is TGTGCCAGCAGTTTGTCCCTTCCCTCCTACGAGCAGTACTTC.

The count of this clone is one. The genes are TRBV29-1 and TRBJ1-2; 7 nucleotides line up with TRBD1. Germline assignment: CDR1 SQVTM and CDR2 ANQGSEA. The CDR3 runs to 13 residues. Trimming took 6 bases from V and 2 from J; bases not matched to a gene: 6. For the CDR3, the DNA is TGCAGCGTCGATGAGGGACAGAACTATGGCTACACCTTC. This codes for CSVDEGQNYGYTF.

The chain employs TRBV2 and TRBJ2-3; TRBD2 agrees at 10 bases. The V segment lost 3 bases and the J segment 3 bases; nucleotides outside the gene matches: 12. The CDR3 has 18 amino acids. CDR1 and CDR2 (germline): SNHLY, FYNNEI. The CDR3 here is CASSDFEGTSGNTDTQYF. Written as DNA, the CDR3 is TGTGCCAGCAGTGACTTTGAGGGTACTAGCGGGAATACAGATACGCAGTATTTT.

Concerning this clone: The sample contains more than one DNA sequence encoding this CDR3. The chain is built from TRBV7-9 and TRBJ2-7; D unclear. The V end was cut by 4 bases, the J end by 1 base, with 11 bases between. The CDR3 totals 14 residues. From germline, CDR1 is SEHNR and CDR2 FQNEAQ (reference sequence). The CDR3 region has the DNA TGTGCCAGCAGCTCGACCAAGAGTTCCTACGAGCAGTACTTC. Protein product: CASSSTKSSYEQYF.

The V gene is TRBV7-7, the J gene TRBJ2-1; 11 bases agree with TRBD2. V was pared by 5 bases and J by 4 bases, with 16 bases of the junction left unmatched. Germline assignment: CDR1 SSHAT and CDR2 FNYEAQ (reference sequence). CDR3 size: 19 residues. The CDR3 here is CASSPSARIGTSGYNEQFF. The CDR3 nucleotides are TGTGCCAGCAGCCCCTCCGCGCGTATCGGGACTAGCGGATACAATGAGCAGTTCTTC.

The chain carries TRBV5-1 and TRBJ2-1; D not certain. V lost 1 base to trimming and J lost 5 bases, with 7 bases between them. Germline CDR1 SGHRS, CDR2 YFSETQ. There are 13 residues in the CDR3. The CDR3 DNA sequence: TGCGCCAGCAGCTTGAGGCAGGACAATGAGCAGTTCTTC. As protein: CASSLRQDNEQFF.

CDR3 residues: CASSILAGGGGELFF. The CDR3 region has the DNA TGTGCCAGTAGTATTCTAGCCGGAGGCGGCGGGGAGCTGTTTTTT. The chain joins TRBV19 to TRBJ2-2; tentatively, D is TRBD2 (5 bases). The CDR3 is 15 residues long. The V gene lost 3 bases and the J gene lost 7 bases, with 15 bases spanning the gap. The germline gives CDR1 LNHDA, CDR2 SQIVND (reference sequence).

V usage is TRBV7-9 and J usage is TRBJ1-5, with D tentatively TRBD1 (5 bases). This CDR3 is built from 14 residues. Trimming pared 5 bases from V and 4 bases from J, leaving 12 bases between. Per germline, CDR1 SEHNR and CDR2 FQNEAQ (reference sequence). Written as DNA, the CDR3 is TGTGCCAGCAGCCTCGACAGCCCGAATCAGCCCCAGCATTTT. It translates to CASSLDSPNQPQHF.

The genes are TRBV7-6 and TRBJ1-1; D remains unclear. Looked up from germline, CDR1 is SGHVS and CDR2 is FNYEAQ. CDR3 length: 13 amino acids. V lost 6 bases, J lost 8 bases, and 16 bases lay in between. The CDR3 nucleotides read TGTGCCAGCAGAAGGGCCGGGTTCACCGAAGCTTTCTTT. Protein product: CASRRAGFTEAFF.

The chain couples TRBV30 to TRBJ1-1; a weak D match, TRBD1 (5 bases). The CDR3 consists of 15 residues. V was trimmed by 1 base and J by 1 base, leaving 13 bases between them. CDR1 is GTSNPN and CDR2 is SVGIG in the germline V gene (reference sequence). The CDR3 nucleotides are TGTGCCTGGAGTGGTTGGGACGACCAGAACACTGAAGCTTTCTTT. This sequence encodes CAWSGWDDQNTEAFF.

The chain combines TRBV7-6 with TRBJ2-6; D ambiguous. Trimming took off 1 base at V and 1 base at J, with 20 bases between the two ends. CDR1 and CDR2 from the germline V gene are SGHVS and FNYEAQ. This CDR3 contains 20 residues. CDR3 in DNA: TGTGCCAGCAGCTTAGTTTGGCAGGCTTCGCACCCGTCTGGGGCCAACGTCCTGACTTTC. Translation gives CASSLVWQASHPSGANVLTF.

On this clone itself: The junction departs from germline at one end; a sequencing error may be responsible. The chain uses TRBV30 and TRBJ2-7; 9 positions agree with TRBD2. Germline V CDR1 and CDR2: GTSNPN, SVGIG (reference sequence). The length of the CDR3 is 16 residues. The CDR3 DNA follows: TGTGACTGGAGCCCGGGACTAGCTCTCAGCGGGGACGAGCAGTACTTC. Residues: CDWSPGLALSGDEQYF.

The J gene is TRBJ2-1, the V gene TRBV7-9; 7 nucleotides align to TRBD2. Germline loops: CDR1 SEHNR, CDR2 FQNEAQ (reference sequence). The length of the CDR3 is 16 residues. V lost 1 base and J lost 10; bases outside the gene matches: 13. The DNA of the CDR3 is TGTGCCAGCAGCTTAGTGTCGGCGGGAGCCCGGGAAGAGCAGTTCTTC. It codes for CASSLVSAGAREEQFF.

The V and J genes are TRBV28 and TRBJ2-1, with D hard to call. Deletions cut 1 base from V and 7 bases from J, with 17 bases between. The CDR3 covers 16 residues. Germline V gives CDR1 MDHEN, CDR2 SYDVKM. CDR3 amino acids: CASSLSGLGLRNEQFF. CDR3 in DNA: TGTGCCAGCAGTTTATCCGGTTTGGGCCTTCGGAATGAGCAGTTCTTC.

The chain has TRBV27 and TRBJ2-3; D possibly corresponds to TRBD2 (5 bases). The CDR3 is made up of 17 amino acids. Germline V gene data show CDR1 as MNHEY and CDR2 as SMNVEV (reference sequence). With 0 bases removed from V and 0 bases from J, the gap between germline ends came to 13 bases. The CDR3 spells CASSLSGPAVSTDTQYF. The CDR3 bases are TGTGCCAGCAGTTTATCGGGTCCAGCGGTGAGCACAGATACGCAGTATTTT.

The J gene is TRBJ2-2, the V gene TRBV27; D unresolved. Germline assignment: CDR1 MNHEY and CDR2 SMNVEV (reference sequence). V lost 6 bases to trimming and J lost 2 bases, with 19 bases between them. CDR3 length: 17 amino acids. This CDR3 reads CASSPTQVPGNTGELFF. Written as DNA, the CDR3 is TGTGCCAGCAGCCCAACCCAGGTACCGGGCAACACCGGGGAGCTGTTTTTT.

This sequence joins TRBV7-8 and TRBJ2-5, with 7 bases that match TRBD1. J gave up 4 bases and V 1 base, and 9 bases lay outside the gene matches. CDR3 length equals 16 residues. Germline CDR1 and CDR2: SGHVS and FQNEAQ. CDR3 in DNA: TGTGCCAGCAGCTTAGGGTCAGGGGGTATACTAGAGACCCAGTACTTC. Translated: CASSLGSGGILETQYF. The variable domain in full, with the rest retrieved from reference TRBV7-8 and TRBJ2-5, is GAGVSQSPRYKVAKRGQDVALRCDPISGHVSLFWYQQALGQGPEFLTYFQNEAQLDKSGLPSDRFFAERPEGSVSTLKIQRTQQEDSAVYLCASSLGSGGILETQYFGPGTRLLVL.